Here is one T cell receptor (beta chain) with its context. Its antigen is unidentified. These data originate in a study of OX40 agonist ivuxolimab in advanced cancers. Study context: 40% to 50% of patients had received prior checkpoint inhibitor therapy. Three patients, one with hepatocellular carcinoma and two with cutaneous melanoma, achieved partial responses.

Patients with autoimmune history or systemic immunosuppression were excluded. TCRdb keeps only in-frame clones here, not all; method: immunoSEQ multiplex PCR. The data show 25,000 to 35,000 clones, roughly 80% seen once. General study results and limits: Specificity for antigen went undetermined in the expanded peripheral T cells.

This specimen was CD4+ or CD8+ T cells sorted from blood, taken in a trial of the OX40 agonist ivuxolimab. The source is an adult with an advanced solid tumor such as melanoma, head and neck, liver or kidney cancer.

The CDR3 DNA sequence: TGTGCCATCAGTGAGTCGACAGGGGACCTCTACGAGCAGTACTTC. Amino acids: CAISESTGDLYEQYF. The rearrangement links TRBV10-3 to TRBJ2-7; 8 bases map to TRBD1. CDR3 length: 15 residues. The trim removed 0 bases at V and 3 bases at J, leaving 4 bases unmatched. CDR1 and CDR2 from the germline V gene are ENHRY and SYGVKD.